This TCR beta chain was observed in a study of shared clonotypes between healthy human individuals. Comments on this clone: Its antigen is undetermined. Other DNA sequences in this specimen translate into the identical CDR3.

The germline V gene has CDR1 SGHRS and CDR2 YFSETQ. The ends were cut back, 0 bases at V and 2 bases at J, with 8 bases in the middle. There are 14 residues in the CDR3. Execution of the assay was at deep level. Libraries were prepared by immunoSEQ multiplex PCR; TCRdb keeps only in-frame clonotypes and omits some of them. The data contain 2.3 million or so clones, more than 80% of them seen just once; the ten biggest clones take up roughly 0.36%. The study, taken as a whole, reports: Sharing across four donors was seen in 4.5% to 6.5% of naive CD4 clonotypes.

The sequence was obtained from a man aged 18 to 30 in good health. Some clones in this sample may be carry-over from other donors' samples. The source material was naive CD4+ T cells from PBMCs. This sample's subset: CD45RA+ positively selected. The chain is built from TRBV5-1 and TRBJ1-1, with D hard to call. CDR3 sequence: CASSLVPVNTEAFF. The DNA for the CDR3 is TGCGCCAGCAGCTTGGTACCGGTCAACACTGAAGCTTTCTTT.